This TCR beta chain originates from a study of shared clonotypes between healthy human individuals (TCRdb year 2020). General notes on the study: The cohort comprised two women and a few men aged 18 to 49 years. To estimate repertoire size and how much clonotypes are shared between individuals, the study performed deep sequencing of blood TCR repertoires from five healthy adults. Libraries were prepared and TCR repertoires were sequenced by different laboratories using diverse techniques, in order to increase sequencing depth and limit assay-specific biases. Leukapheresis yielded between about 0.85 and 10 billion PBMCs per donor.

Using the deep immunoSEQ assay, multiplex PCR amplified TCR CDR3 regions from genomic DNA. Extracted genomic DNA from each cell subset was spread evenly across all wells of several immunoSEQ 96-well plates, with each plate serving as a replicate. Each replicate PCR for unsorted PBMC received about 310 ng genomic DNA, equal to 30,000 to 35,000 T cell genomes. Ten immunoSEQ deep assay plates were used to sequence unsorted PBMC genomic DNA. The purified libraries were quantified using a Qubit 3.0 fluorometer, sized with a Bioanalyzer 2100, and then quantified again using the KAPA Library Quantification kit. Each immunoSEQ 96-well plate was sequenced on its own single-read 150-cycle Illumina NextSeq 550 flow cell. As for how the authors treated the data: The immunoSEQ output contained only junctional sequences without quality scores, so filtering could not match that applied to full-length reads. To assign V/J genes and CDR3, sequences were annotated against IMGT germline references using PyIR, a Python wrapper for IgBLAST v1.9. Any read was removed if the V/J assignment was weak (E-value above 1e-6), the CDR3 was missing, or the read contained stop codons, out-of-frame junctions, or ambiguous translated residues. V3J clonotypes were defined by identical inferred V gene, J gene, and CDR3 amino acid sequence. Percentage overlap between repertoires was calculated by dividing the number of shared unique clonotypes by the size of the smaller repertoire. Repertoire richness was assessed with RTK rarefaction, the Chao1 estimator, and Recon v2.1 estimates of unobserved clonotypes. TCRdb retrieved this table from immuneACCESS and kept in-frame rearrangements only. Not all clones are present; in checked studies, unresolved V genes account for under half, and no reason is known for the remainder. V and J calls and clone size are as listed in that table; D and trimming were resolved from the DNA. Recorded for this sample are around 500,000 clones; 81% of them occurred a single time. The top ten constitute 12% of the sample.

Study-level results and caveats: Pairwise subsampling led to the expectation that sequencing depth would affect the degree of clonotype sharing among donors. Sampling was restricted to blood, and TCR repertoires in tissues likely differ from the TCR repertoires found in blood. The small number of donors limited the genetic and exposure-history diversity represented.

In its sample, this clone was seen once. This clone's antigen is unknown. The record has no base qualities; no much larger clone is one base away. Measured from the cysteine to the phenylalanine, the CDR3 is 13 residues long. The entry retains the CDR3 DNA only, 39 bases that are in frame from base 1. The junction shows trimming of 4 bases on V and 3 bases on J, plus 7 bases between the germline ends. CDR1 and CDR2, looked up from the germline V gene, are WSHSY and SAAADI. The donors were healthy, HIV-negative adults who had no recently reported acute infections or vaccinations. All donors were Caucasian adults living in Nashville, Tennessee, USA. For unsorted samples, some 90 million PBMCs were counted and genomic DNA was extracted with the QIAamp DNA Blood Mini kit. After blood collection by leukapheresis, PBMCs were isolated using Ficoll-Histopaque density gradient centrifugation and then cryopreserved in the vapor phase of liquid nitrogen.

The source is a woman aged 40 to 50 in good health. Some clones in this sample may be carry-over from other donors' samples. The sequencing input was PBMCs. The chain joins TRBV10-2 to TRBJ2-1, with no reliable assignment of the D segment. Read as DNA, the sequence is TGCGCCAGCAGTGCCCGGAGCTACAATGAGCAGTTCTTC. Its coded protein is CASSARSYNEQFF.